This T cell receptor beta chain was sequenced for a study of molecular identifiers for immune sequencing clone quantification. A remark on this clonotype: Its antigen is undetermined. Just one base apart from a much larger clone, this may be a read error. The CDR3 end shows no conserved phenylalanine or tryptophan, and so a read error is likely.

In TCRdb, the PCR reads were re-called with MiXCR into one record per CDR3 protein. This table has roughly 320,000 distinct CDR3 sequences, roughly a quarter appearing once. Whole-study results and caveats: Spiked TCR RNA from one Jurkat cell reportedly showed up when mixed among one million naive cells. Whereas clones above 20 RNA copies held under 1% of naive-cell molecules, they held over 98% of effector molecules.

From germline, CDR1 is ENHRY and CDR2 SYGVKD. V lost 3 bases, J lost 3 bases, and 9 bases lay in between. The CDR3 covers 13 residues. The sequenced sample was naive CD8+ T cells from blood, with Jurkat cell RNA spiked in. This sample's subset: FACS-sorted CD8+CD4-CCR7+CD45RA+ naive T cells. The chain combines TRBV10-3 with TRBJ2-7, with D unclear. The source of this sequence is a human donor in good health. Some libraries in this study had Jurkat cell RNA spiked in. The chain's CDR3 is CAISEEKSYEQYL. CDR3 nucleotides: TGTGCCATCAGTGAAGAGAAAAGCTACGAGCAGTACCTC.